The subject of this entry is one TCR beta chain. The antigen remains undetermined. The second PCR ran roughly 6 to 11 cycles with a sample-barcoded 5' primer and J-beta primers. TCRdb re-called the 5' RACE reads through MiXCR, storing one row per CDR3 protein. Among 800,000 to 950,000 distinct CDR3 sequences listed, roughly 34% were seen once. The record originates from a study of blood T cells in healthy people across ages. Study conclusions and caveats: Per-million-T-cell TCR beta diversity fell roughly linearly with age.

Total RNA amounts of at least 5.5 micrograms were extracted per sample. This CDR3 region has 16 residues. Trimming took off 4 bases at V and 2 bases at J, with 17 bases between the two ends. Germline V gene data show CDR1 as SEHNR and CDR2 as FQNEAQ (reference sequence). The chain couples TRBV7-9 to TRBJ1-1; no clear D. This TCR came from a man aged 18 to 30 in good health. Sequencing was carried out using blood. The CDR3 reads CASSSQRPMSNTEAFF. The CDR3 bases are TGTGCCAGCAGCTCCCAGAGACCCATGTCCAACACTGAAGCTTTCTTT.